The rows below give T cell receptor beta chains drawn from one sample of a study of blood T cell repertoires in COVID-19. Here immunoSEQ multiplex PCR was the method, and the copy in TCRdb shows in-frame clones only, minus some. The repertoire holds roughly 69,000 clones, 86% seen once, with around 4.4% in the top ten. The sequenced sample was peripheral blood. The receptors derive from a man aged 50-59 years with active COVID-19. The CDR3 runs from the conserved cysteine through the conserved F or W. Each record gives: D gene, clone size, V gene, J gene, CDR3 protein, CDR3 DNA. The D gene is left open where the match is weak. Size is stated for part of the rows, as once, few or many counts, or as a class when the clone is expanded.

>NA|few|TRBV2|TRBJ2-5
CATSPRQGQETQYF
TGTGCCACCTCCCCCCGGCAGGGACAAGAGACCCAGTACTTC
>NA|NA|TRBV30|TRBJ1-5
CAWMQGGSNQPQHF
TGTGCCTGGATGCAGGGAGGGAGCAATCAGCCCCAGCATTTT
>NA|NA|TRBV27|TRBJ2-1
CASSLRQGGGLNEQFF
TGTGCCAGCAGTTTACGGCAGGGAGGGGGGTTAAATGAGCAGTTCTTC
>NA|NA|TRBV3-1/TRBV3-2|TRBJ1-2
CASSQDWASSDGYTF
TGTGCCAGCAGCCAAGACTGGGCTAGCTCCGATGGCTACACCTTC
>NA|NA|TRBV19|TRBJ2-5
CASSITSFGETQYF
TGTGCCAGTAGTATAACAAGTTTTGGAGAGACCCAGTACTTC
>NA|few|TRBV5-1|TRBJ2-3
CASSLEGDGTDTQYF
TGCGCCAGCAGCTTGGAGGGGGATGGCACAGATACGCAGTATTTT
>TRBD1|once|TRBV2|TRBJ2-2
CASRFDRVSPGELFF
TGTGCCAGCAGGTTTGACAGGGTGTCGCCCGGGGAGCTGTTTTTT
>TRBD1|once|TRBV7-2|TRBJ1-5
CASSGRWDRGSGGNQPQHF
TGTGCCAGCAGCGGCCGTTGGGACAGGGGGTCTGGGGGCAATCAGCCCCAGCATTTT
>NA|NA|TRBV19|TRBJ2-3
CASSRETGVSTDTQYF
TGTGCCAGTAGTAGAGAGACAGGAGTGAGCACAGATACGCAGTATTTT
>NA|NA|TRBV6-5|TRBJ2-1
CAIPSTSSYNEQFF
TGTGCCATCCCTTCCACGAGCTCCTACAATGAGCAGTTCTTC
>NA|once|TRBV6-5|TRBJ1-6
CASGSSGSYNSPLHF
TGTGCCAGCGGTAGTTCCGGCTCCTATAATTCACCCCTCCACTTT
>NA|NA|TRBV27|TRBJ2-1
CASSLFHEQFF
TGTGCCAGCAGCCTATTCCATGAGCAGTTCTTC
>TRBD1|NA|TRBV9|TRBJ1-1
CASSGGDRSNTEAFF
TGTGCCAGCAGCGGTGGGGACAGGTCGAACACTGAAGCTTTCTTT
>TRBD2|few|TRBV15|TRBJ2-5
CATERERGETQYF
TGTGCCACCGAGCGGGAGAGAGGAGAGACCCAGTACTTC
>NA|once|TRBV13|TRBJ2-7
CASSSWDISYEQYF
TGTGCCAGCAGCTCCTGGGACATCTCCTACGAGCAGTACTTC
>NA|NA|TRBV3-1/TRBV3-2|TRBJ2-5
CASSQPGTRGTQYF
TGTGCCAGCAGCCAACCCGGGACAAGGGGGACCCAGTACTTC
>NA|NA|TRBV6-2/TRBV6-3|TRBJ1-2
CASSGGTSFYGYTF
TGTGCCAGCAGTGGTGGGACATCTTTCTATGGCTACACCTTC
>TRBD2|NA|TRBV5-6|TRBJ2-2
CASSLGLAGAGELFF
TGTGCCAGCAGCCTGGGACTAGCGGGAGCGGGGGAGCTGTTTTTT
>TRBD2|NA|TRBV3-1/TRBV3-2|TRBJ2-7
CASSRSGLVAAYEQYF
TGTGCCAGCAGCCGGAGTGGACTAGTAGCGGCCTACGAGCAGTACTTC
>TRBD2|NA|TRBV9|TRBJ2-5
CASSVAGGGETQYF
TGTGCCAGCAGCGTAGCGGGGGGTGGAGAGACCCAGTACTTC
>TRBD2|NA|TRBV7-2|TRBJ2-7
CASSLLGGGGAVYEQYF
TGTGCCAGCAGCCTCCTCGGGGGCGGGGGGGCCGTTTACGAGCAGTACTTC
>NA|NA|TRBV5-5|TRBJ1-2
CASSPVGQPYGYTF
TGTGCCAGCAGCCCCGTCGGACAGCCTTATGGCTACACCTTC
>TRBD1|NA|TRBV11-3|TRBJ2-7
CASSRGQGNYEQYF
TGTGCCAGCAGCCGAGGACAGGGTAACTACGAGCAGTACTTC
>NA|NA|TRBV19|TRBJ2-5
CASGGQTNRETQYF
TGTGCCAGTGGTGGACAGACAAATAGAGAGACCCAGTACTTC
>NA|NA|TRBV11-2|TRBJ2-2
CASSTRATTGELFF
TGTGCCAGCAGCACCAGGGCCACCACCGGGGAGCTGTTTTTT